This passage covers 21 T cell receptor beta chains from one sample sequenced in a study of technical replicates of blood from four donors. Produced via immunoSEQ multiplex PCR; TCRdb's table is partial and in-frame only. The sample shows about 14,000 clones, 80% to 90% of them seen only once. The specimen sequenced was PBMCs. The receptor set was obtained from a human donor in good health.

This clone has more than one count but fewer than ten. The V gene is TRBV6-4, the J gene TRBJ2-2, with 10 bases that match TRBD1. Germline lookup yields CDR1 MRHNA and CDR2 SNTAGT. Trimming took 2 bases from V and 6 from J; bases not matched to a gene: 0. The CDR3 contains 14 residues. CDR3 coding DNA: TGTGCCAGCAGTGACGGACAGGGGGCCGGGGAGCTGTTTTTT. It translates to CASSDGQGAGELFF.

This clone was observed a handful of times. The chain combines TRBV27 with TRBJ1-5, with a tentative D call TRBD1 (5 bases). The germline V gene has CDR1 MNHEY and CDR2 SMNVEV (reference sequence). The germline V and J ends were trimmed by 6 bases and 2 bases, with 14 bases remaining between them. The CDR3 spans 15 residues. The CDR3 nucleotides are TGTGCCAGCAGGGGCGGGGCGTTTGGCAATCAGCCCCAGCATTTT. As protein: CASRGGAFGNQPQHF.

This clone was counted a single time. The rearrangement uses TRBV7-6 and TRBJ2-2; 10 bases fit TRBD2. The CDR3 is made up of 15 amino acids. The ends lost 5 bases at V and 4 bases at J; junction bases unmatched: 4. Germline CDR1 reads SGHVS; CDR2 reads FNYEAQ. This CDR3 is CASSPSGSGTGELFF. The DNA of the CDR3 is TGTGCCAGCAGCCCTAGCGGGAGTGGCACCGGGGAGCTGTTTTTT.

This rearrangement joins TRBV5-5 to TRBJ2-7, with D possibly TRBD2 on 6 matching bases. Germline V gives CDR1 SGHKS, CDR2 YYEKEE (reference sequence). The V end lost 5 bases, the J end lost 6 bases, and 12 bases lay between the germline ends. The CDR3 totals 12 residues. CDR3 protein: CASSLLAGEQYF. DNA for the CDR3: TGTGCCAGCAGTTTACTAGCTGGCGAGCAGTACTTC.

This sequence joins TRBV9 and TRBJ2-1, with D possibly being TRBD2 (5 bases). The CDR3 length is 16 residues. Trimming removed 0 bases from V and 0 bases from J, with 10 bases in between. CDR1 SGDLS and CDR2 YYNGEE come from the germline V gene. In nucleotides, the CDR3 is TGTGCCAGCAGCGTAGAAAAGCGGAGCTCCTACAATGAGCAGTTCTTC. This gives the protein CASSVEKRSSYNEQFF.

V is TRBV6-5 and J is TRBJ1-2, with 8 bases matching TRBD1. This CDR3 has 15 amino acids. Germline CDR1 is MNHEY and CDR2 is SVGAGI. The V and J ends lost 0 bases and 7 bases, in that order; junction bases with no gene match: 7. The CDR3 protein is CASSYSNQGAGGYTF. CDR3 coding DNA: TGTGCCAGCAGTTACTCCAATCAGGGGGCAGGTGGCTACACCTTC.

This CDR3 reads CASSLGWEGGIEGGYTF. The CDR3 DNA reads as TGTGCCAGCAGCTTAGGTTGGGAGGGGGGTATAGAGGGCGGCTACACCTTC. This chain uses TRBV11-2 with TRBJ1-2; perhaps TRBD1 as D (6 bases). The CDR3 is made up of 17 amino acids. V was trimmed by 1 base and J by 8 bases, leaving 23 bases between them. Germline V gene sequence: CDR1 SGHAT, CDR2 FQNNGV.

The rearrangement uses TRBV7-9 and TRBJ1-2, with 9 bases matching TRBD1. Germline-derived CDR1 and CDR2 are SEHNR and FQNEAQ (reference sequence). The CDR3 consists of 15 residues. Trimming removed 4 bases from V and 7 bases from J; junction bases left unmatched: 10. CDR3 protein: CASSSTGGRLSGYTF. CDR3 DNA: TGTGCCAGCAGCTCGACAGGGGGACGGCTGAGTGGCTACACCTTC.

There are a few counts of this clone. CDR3 in DNA: TGTGCCAGCACTAGCGGGAGCAGCTCCTACGAGCAGTACTTC. It is translated as CASTSGSSSYEQYF. J is TRBJ2-7 and V is TRBV6-6, with TRBD2 identical over 10 bases. V shed 7 bases, J shed 0 bases, and the junction held 3 bases outside the gene matches. CDR1 and CDR2 from the germline V gene are MNHNY and SVGAGI (reference sequence). This CDR3 is built from 14 residues.

CDR3 in amino acids: CASSEDYLTEAFF. CDR3 in DNA: TGTGCCAGCAGTGAAGACTATTTGACTGAAGCTTTCTTT. The chain combines TRBV6-1 with TRBJ1-1; D ambiguous. The germline V gene has CDR1 MNHNS and CDR2 SASEGT. V was pared by 1 base and J by 5 bases, with 8 bases between. The CDR3 loop spans 13 amino acids.

The CDR3 DNA is TGCGCCAGCAGTTCAGGCTACGAGCAGTACTTC. This translates into CASSSGYEQYF. V gene TRBV10-1 combines with J gene TRBJ2-7, with unresolved D. There are 11 residues in the CDR3. The germline gives CDR1 WNHNN, CDR2 SYGVQD (reference sequence). V gave up 5 bases and J gave up 3 bases, with 5 bases separating them.

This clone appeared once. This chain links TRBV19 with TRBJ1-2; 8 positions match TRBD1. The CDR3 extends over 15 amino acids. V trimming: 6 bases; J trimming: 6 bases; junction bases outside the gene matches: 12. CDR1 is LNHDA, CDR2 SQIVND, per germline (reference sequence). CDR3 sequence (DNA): TGTGCCAGTAGGAAGGGGACAGGAGGCGTCAATGGCTACACCTTC. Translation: CASRKGTGGVNGYTF.

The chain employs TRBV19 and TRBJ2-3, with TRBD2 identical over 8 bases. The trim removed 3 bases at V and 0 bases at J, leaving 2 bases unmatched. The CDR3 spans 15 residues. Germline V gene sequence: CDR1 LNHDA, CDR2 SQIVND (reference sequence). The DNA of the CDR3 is TGTGCCAGTAGTATGCCTAGCGGGAGCACAGATACGCAGTATTTT. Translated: CASSMPSGSTDTQYF.

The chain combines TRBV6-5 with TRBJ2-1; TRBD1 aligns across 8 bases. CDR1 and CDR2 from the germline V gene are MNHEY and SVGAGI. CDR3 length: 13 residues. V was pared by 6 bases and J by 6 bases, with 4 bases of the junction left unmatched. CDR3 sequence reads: CASSGQGGNEQFF. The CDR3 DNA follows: TGTGCCAGCAGCGGACAGGGAGGCAATGAGCAGTTCTTC.

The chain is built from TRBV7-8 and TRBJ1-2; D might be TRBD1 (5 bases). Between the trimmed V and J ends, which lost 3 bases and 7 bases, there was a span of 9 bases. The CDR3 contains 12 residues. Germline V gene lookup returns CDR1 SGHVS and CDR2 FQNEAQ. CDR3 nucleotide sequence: TGTGCCAGCAGCTTTTTCGGGGGTGGCTACACCTTC. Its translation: CASSFFGGGYTF.

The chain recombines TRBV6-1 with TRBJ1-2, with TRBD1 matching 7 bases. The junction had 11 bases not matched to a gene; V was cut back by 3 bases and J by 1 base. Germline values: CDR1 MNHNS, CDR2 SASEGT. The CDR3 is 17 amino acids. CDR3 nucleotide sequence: TGTGCCAGCAGTGAGGTTCTCACGGGACAGAGTAACTATGGCTACACCTTC. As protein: CASSEVLTGQSNYGYTF.

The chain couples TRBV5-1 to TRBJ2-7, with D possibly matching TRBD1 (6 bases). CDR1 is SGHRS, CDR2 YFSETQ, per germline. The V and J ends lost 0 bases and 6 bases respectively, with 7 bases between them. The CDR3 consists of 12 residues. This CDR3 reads CASSLEGGEQYF. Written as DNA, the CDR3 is TGCGCCAGCAGCTTGGAAGGGGGCGAGCAGTACTTC. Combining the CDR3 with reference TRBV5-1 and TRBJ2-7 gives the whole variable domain KAGVTQTPRYLIKTRGQQVTLSCSPISGHRSVSWYQQTPGQGLQFLFEYFSETQRNKGNFPGRFSGRQFSNSRSEMNVSTLELGDSALYLCASSLEGGEQYFGPGTRLTVT.

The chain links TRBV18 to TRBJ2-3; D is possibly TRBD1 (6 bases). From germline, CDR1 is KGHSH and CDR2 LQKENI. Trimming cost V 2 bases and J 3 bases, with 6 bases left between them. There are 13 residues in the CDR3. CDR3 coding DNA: TGTGCCAGCTCACCAGGACAGACAGATACGCAGTATTTT. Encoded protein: CASSPGQTDTQYF.

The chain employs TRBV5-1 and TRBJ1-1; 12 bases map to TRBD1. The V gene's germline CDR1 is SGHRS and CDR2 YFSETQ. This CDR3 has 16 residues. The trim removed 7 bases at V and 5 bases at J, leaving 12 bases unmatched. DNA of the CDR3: TGCGCCAGCGGGCAGGGGACAGGGGGCGGTGAGACTGAAGCTTTCTTT. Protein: CASGQGTGGGETEAFF.

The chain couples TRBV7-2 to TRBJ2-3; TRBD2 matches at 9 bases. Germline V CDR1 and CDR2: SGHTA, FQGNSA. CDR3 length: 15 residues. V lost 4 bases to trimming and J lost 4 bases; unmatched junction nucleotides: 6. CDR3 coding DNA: TGTGCCAGCAGCTCCATAGCGGGAGTTCCAGATACGCAGTATTTT. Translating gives CASSSIAGVPDTQYF.

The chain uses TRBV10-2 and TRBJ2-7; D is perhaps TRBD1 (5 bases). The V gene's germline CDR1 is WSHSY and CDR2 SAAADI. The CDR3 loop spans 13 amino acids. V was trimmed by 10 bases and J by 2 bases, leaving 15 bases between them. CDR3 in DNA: TGCGCCATACAGGACGGATTTACCTACGAGCAGTACTTC. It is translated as CAIQDGFTYEQYF.